The T cell receptor beta chain described here comes from a study of blood T cell repertoires in COVID-19 (dated by TCRdb to 2019 to 2021). A note on the overall study: Samples covering the acute and convalescent phases of COVID-19 were provided by collaborators in the United States, Italy and Spain. The material from the prospective study consisted of cDNA or gDNA derived from T cells, B-cell-depleted T cells, or PBMCs. Subjects who had been exposed to COVID-19, were actively infected with it, or had recovered from it provided the deeply sampled blood TCRbeta repertoires that made up the dataset. The repertoires were released in a freely available public database meant as a resource for research on the immune response to SARS-CoV-2. Samples were obtained from the ongoing ImmuneRACE study (first 160 participants) and from over a thousand subjects provided by 6 global collaborators. The sample metadata nearly always contained a de-identified subject ID, COVID-19 status, age in years and sex. Where HLA class I and class II types were available, the types were taken from metadata supplied by the sample provider, not from assay-based typing. Broad study findings and their caveats: Clinical and demographic metadata were provided uncurated, with the amount varying by source and participant.

The germline V gene encodes CDR1 SGHVS and CDR2 FQNEAQ. From V the trimming removes 5 bases and from J it removes 5 bases, while the gene matches leave 11 bases of the junction unaccounted for. Spanning cysteine to phenylalanine, the CDR3 consists of 15 amino acids. Only CDR3 DNA remains: 45 bases, in frame from the first base. In Seattle, one collaborating source enrolled patients while the infection was active and tracked those patients longitudinally over the course of disease. Collaborating institutions collected whole blood in K2EDTA tubes following their own protocols. For TCRbeta analysis, collaborators shipped samples as frozen whole blood, isolated PBMCs, or DNA extracted from either of those sample types. TCRbeta CDR3 regions were amplified from genomic DNA using the immunoSEQ Assay, a bias-controlled multiplex PCR. Under the source paper's analysis protocol: The number of nucleated cells in each sample was estimated from the amplification of reference gene primers within the assay. Sequence reads were collapsed and filtered to measure the absolute abundance of every unique TCRbeta CDR3 rearrangement. For each sample, productive Simpson clonality was calculated as the square root of Simpson's diversity index over productive rearrangements. TCRdb carries this immuneACCESS record with in-frame sequences only. Its versions omit some clonotypes, under half of them owing to an unresolved V gene in the studies checked, with the rest unexplained. V and J calls and clone size are given by that table; D and trimming were obtained from the DNA. Here the sample has roughly 84,000 clones; 75% to 85% occur a single time. Together, the top ten hold 36% of the sample.

In the case of this clone: No cognate antigen has been identified for it. No base qualities exist here, and no much larger clone lies one base off it.

Specimen: peripheral blood. This clonotype was obtained from a man aged 55 to 70 with COVID-19, enrolled during active disease. The rearrangement combines TRBV7-8 with TRBJ2-7; 8 nucleotides in the junction match TRBD2. The CDR3 sequence is CASSLRAGGSNEQYF. The DNA sequence reads TGTGCCAGCAGCCTAAGGGCGGGAGGTTCCAACGAGCAGTACTTC.